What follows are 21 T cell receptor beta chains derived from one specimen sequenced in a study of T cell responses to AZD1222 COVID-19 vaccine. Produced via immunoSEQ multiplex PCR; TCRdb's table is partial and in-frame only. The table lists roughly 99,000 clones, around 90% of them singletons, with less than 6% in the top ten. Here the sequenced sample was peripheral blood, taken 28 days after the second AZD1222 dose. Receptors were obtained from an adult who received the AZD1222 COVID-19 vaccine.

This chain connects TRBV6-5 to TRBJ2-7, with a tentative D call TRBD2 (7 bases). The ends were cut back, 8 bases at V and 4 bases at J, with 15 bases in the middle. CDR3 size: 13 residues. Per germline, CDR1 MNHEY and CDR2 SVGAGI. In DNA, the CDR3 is TGTGCCAGCCAGCGGGACATTCTATACGAGCAGTACTTC. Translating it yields CASQRDILYEQYF.

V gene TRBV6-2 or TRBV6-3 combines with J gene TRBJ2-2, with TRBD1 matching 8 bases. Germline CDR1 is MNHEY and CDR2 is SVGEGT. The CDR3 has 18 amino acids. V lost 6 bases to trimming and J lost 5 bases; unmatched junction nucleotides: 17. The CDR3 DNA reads TGTGCCAGCAGCCCCGTCCCCGACAGGGGAATCGAAACCGGGGAGCTGTTTTTT. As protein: CASSPVPDRGIETGELFF.

The CDR3, as DNA: TGTGCCAGCAGCTTAGAGGGGCTAGCCAAAAACATTCAGTACTTC. It codes for CASSLEGLAKNIQYF. The chain links TRBV7-9 to TRBJ2-4, with D possibly matching TRBD1 (5 bases). Per germline, CDR1 SEHNR and CDR2 FQNEAQ (reference sequence). Deletions cut 1 base from V and 0 bases from J, with 7 bases between. The CDR3 consists of 15 residues.

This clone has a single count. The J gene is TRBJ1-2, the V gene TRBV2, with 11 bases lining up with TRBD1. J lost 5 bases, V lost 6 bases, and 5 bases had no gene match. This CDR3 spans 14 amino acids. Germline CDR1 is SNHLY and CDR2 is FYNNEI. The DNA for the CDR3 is TGTGCCAGCAGACCAGGGACAGGGGGGTATGGCTACACCTTC. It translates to CASRPGTGGYGYTF.

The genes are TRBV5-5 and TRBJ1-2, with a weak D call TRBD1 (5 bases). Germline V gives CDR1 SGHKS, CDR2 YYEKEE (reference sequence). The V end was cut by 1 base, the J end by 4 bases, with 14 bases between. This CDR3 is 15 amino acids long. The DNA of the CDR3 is TGTGCCAGCAGCTTGAGTCAGGGATTCCCCTATGGCTACACCTTC. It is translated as CASSLSQGFPYGYTF.

CDR3 loop: CASRMQVPNTEAFF. In nucleotides, the CDR3 is TGTGCCAGTAGGATGCAGGTCCCGAACACTGAAGCTTTCTTT. J is TRBJ1-1 and V is TRBV19; D unresolved. This CDR3 spans 14 amino acids. V was pared by 6 bases and J by 1 base, with 12 bases between. Germline V CDR1 and CDR2: LNHDA, SQIVND (reference sequence).

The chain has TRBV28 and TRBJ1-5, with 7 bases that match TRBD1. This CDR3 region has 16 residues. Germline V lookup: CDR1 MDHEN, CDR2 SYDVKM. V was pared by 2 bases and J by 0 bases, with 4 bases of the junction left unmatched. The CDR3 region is CASSLAGQYSNQPQHF. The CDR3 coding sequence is TGTGCCAGCAGTTTAGCGGGACAGTATAGCAATCAGCCCCAGCATTTT. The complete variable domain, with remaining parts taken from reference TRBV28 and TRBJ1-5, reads DVKVTQSSRYLVKRTGEKVFLECVQDMDHENMFWYRQDPGLGLRLIYFSYDVKMKEKGDIPEGYSVSREKKERFSLILESASTNQTSMYLCASSLAGQYSNQPQHFGDGTRLSIL.

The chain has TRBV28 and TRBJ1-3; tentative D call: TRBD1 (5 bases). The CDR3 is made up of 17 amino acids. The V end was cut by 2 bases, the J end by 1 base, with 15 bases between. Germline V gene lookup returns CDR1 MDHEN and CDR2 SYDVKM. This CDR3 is CASSLGVIRASGNTIYF. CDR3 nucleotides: TGTGCCAGCAGTTTAGGCGTAATCAGGGCGTCTGGAAACACCATATATTTT. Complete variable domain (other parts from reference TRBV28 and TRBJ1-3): DVKVTQSSRYLVKRTGEKVFLECVQDMDHENMFWYRQDPGLGLRLIYFSYDVKMKEKGDIPEGYSVSREKKERFSLILESASTNQTSMYLCASSLGVIRASGNTIYFGEGSWLTVV.

The CDR3 bases are TGTGCCAGCAGCTTGGGTGGATACTCTGGGGCCAACGTCCTGACTTTC. This encodes CASSLGGYSGANVLTF. The chain uses TRBV5-6 and TRBJ2-6; D is ambiguous. The germline V gene has CDR1 SGHDT and CDR2 YYEEEE. The CDR3 has 16 amino acids. V was cut by 0 bases and J by 0 bases, with 7 bases left in between.

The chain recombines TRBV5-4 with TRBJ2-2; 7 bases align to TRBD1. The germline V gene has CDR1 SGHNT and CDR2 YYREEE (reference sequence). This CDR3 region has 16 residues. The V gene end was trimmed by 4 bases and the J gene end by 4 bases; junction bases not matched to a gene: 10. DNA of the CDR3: TGTGCCAGCAGCCCGCACATATCAGGGGGCACCGGGGAGCTGTTTTTT. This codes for CASSPHISGGTGELFF.

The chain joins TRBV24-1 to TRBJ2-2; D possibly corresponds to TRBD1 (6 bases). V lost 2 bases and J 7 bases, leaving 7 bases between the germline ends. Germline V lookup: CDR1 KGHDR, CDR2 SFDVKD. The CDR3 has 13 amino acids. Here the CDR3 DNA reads TGTGCCACCAGTGATTACAGGGTCGGGGAGCTGTTTTTT. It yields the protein CATSDYRVGELFF.

The chain's CDR3 is CASSLVGGPSYNEQFF. As DNA, the CDR3 is TGTGCCAGCAGTCTCGTGGGGGGCCCCTCCTACAATGAGCAGTTCTTC. The chain links TRBV5-5 to TRBJ2-1; D may correspond to TRBD1 or TRBD2 (6 bases each). In germline, CDR1 is SGHKS, CDR2 YYEKEE (reference sequence). The CDR3 has 16 amino acids. V lost 5 bases and J 0 bases, leaving 15 bases between the germline ends.

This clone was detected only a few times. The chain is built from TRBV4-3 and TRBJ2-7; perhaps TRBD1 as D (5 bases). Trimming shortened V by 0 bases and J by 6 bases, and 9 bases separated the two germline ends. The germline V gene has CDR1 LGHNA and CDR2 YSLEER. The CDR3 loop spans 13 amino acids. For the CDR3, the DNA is TGCGCCAGCAGCCAAGATTGGCAGGGCGAGCAGTACTTC. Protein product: CASSQDWQGEQYF.

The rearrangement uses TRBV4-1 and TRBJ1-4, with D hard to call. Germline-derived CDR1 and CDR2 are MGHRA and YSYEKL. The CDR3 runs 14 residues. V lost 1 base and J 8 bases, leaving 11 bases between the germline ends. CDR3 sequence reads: CASSQGLTWEKLFF. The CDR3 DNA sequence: TGCGCCAGCAGCCAAGGCCTTACGTGGGAAAAACTGTTTTTT.

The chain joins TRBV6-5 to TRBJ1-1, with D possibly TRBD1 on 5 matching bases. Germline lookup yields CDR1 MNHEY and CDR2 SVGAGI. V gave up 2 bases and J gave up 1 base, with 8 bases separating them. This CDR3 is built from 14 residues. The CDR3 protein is CASSYGTGNTEAFF. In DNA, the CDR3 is TGTGCCAGCAGTTACGGGACGGGGAACACTGAAGCTTTCTTT.

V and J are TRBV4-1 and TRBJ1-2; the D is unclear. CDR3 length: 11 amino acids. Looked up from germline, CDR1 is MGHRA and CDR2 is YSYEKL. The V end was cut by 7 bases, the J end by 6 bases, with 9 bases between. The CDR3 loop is CASTDYNGYTF. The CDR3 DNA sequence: TGCGCCAGCACAGATTACAATGGCTACACCTTC.

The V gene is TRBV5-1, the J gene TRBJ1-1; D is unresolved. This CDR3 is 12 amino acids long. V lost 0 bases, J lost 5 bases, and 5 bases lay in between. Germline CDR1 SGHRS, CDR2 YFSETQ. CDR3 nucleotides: TGCGCCAGCAGCTTGGATACGACTGAAGCTTTCTTT. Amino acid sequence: CASSLDTTEAFF.

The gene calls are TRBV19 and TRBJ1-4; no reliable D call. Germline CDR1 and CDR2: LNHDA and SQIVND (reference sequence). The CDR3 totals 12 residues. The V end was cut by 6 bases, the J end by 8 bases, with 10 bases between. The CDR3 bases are TGTGCCAGTAGAGCTGGAAGGGAAAAACTGTTTTTT. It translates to CASRAGREKLFF.

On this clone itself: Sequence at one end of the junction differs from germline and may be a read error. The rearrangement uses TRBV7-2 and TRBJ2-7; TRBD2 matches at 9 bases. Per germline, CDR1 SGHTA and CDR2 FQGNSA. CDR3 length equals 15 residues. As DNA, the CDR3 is TGTGCCAGCAGCGTAGCGGGGGAGAGCTCCTACGAGCAGTACTTC. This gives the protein CASSVAGESSYEQYF. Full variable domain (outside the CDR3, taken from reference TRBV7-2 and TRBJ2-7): GAGVSQSPSNKVTEKGKDVELRCDPISGHTALYWYRQSLGQGLEFLIYFQGNSAPDKSGLPSDRFSAERTGGSVSTLTIQRTQQEDSAVYLCASSVAGESSYEQYFGPGTRLTVT.

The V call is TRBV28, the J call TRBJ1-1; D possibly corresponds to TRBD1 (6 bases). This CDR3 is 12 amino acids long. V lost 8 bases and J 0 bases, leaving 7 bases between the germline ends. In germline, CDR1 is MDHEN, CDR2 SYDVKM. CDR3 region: CASGGLNTEAFF. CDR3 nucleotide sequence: TGTGCCAGCGGGGGCCTGAACACTGAAGCTTTCTTT. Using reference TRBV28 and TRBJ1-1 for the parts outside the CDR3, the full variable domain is DVKVTQSSRYLVKRTGEKVFLECVQDMDHENMFWYRQDPGLGLRLIYFSYDVKMKEKGDIPEGYSVSREKKERFSLILESASTNQTSMYLCASGGLNTEAFFGQGTRLTVV.

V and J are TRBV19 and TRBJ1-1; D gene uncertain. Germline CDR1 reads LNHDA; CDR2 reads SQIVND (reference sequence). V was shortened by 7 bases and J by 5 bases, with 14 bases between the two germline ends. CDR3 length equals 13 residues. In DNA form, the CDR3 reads TGTGCCAGTAAAGGTTTGACGAAAACTGAAGCTTTCTTT. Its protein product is CASKGLTKTEAFF.